The 27 T cell receptor beta chains below come from one sample, sequenced in a study of blood T cells in healthy people across ages (dated by TCRdb to 2014 to 2015). Libraries came from 5' RACE. The sequencer was an Illumina HiSeq 2500. A second PCR of about 6 to 12 cycles was run with a J-beta primer mix and a sample-barcoded 5' primer. Starting from the raw public reads, TCRdb applied fastp trimming at Q25, assembled clones with MiXCR and retained in-frame beta chains. Each CDR3 protein gets just one entry, which takes the most common genes and DNA from the rows behind it. Within this sample are some 850,000 distinct CDR3 sequences, with roughly 24% of them counted one time only. The ten largest make up approximately 2.9% of the sample. These data were also reused for a study on T cells of mothers and their children.

The sample comprised blood. The receptors shown here come from a boy between 5 and 17 years old in good health.

This clonotype was counted a few times. The CDR3 DNA is TGTGCCAGCAGCGTATTTGGGGAGGGCTACAATGAGCAGTTCTTC. Translated, it gives CASSVFGEGYNEQFF. The chain couples TRBV9 to TRBJ2-1; 7 bases are a match to TRBD2. CDR1 SGDLS and CDR2 YYNGEE come from the germline V gene. CDR3 length equals 15 residues. J gave up 3 bases and V 1 base, and 4 bases lay outside the gene matches.

V and J are TRBV28 and TRBJ2-3; weak D call: TRBD2 (6 bases). In germline, CDR1 is MDHEN, CDR2 SYDVKM. CDR3 length: 15 residues. V was pared by 3 bases and J by 1 base, with 11 bases between. CDR3 in amino acids: CASSLSGRRTDTQYF. In DNA form, the CDR3 reads TGTGCCAGCAGTTTGAGTGGGAGGCGCACAGATACGCAGTATTTT. Full variable domain (outside the CDR3, taken from reference TRBV28 and TRBJ2-3): DVKVTQSSRYLVKRTGEKVFLECVQDMDHENMFWYRQDPGLGLRLIYFSYDVKMKEKGDIPEGYSVSREKKERFSLILESASTNQTSMYLCASSLSGRRTDTQYFGPGTRLTVL.

This chain connects TRBV28 to TRBJ1-6; weak D call: TRBD1 (5 bases). Trimming cost V 10 bases and J 7 bases, with 17 bases left between them. Germline V gene data show CDR1 as MDHEN and CDR2 as SYDVKM. The CDR3 covers 14 residues. The CDR3 region is CATLSRGYNSPLHF. The CDR3 region has the DNA TGTGCCACTTTGTCAAGGGGTTACAATTCACCCCTCCACTTT.

This clonotype occurred a few times. This sequence joins TRBV3-1 and TRBJ1-2, with a possible D match to TRBD1 (6 bases). The CDR3 totals 14 residues. Per germline, CDR1 LGHDT and CDR2 YNNKEL (reference sequence). The V end lost 4 bases, the J end lost 3 bases, and 12 bases lay between the germline ends. The CDR3: CASSLPGHDYGYTF. Written as DNA, the CDR3 is TGTGCCAGCAGCCTACCGGGACACGACTATGGCTACACCTTC.

This clonotype was seen a handful of times. The CDR3 is CASRGLAGRREQFF. The CDR3 DNA follows: TGTGCCAGCCGAGGCCTAGCGGGGCGTCGGGAGCAGTTCTTC. The chain employs TRBV2 and TRBJ2-7; TRBD2 matches 9 bases. Matching the DNA end better, TRBJ2-1 makes the J call doubtful. The CDR3 contains 14 residues. Germline CDR1 reads SNHLY; CDR2 reads FYNNEI.

This rearrangement joins TRBV28 to TRBJ2-5; 9 bases match TRBD1. V trimming: 2 bases; J trimming: 3 bases; junction bases outside the gene matches: 10. The CDR3 is made up of 17 amino acids. CDR1 MDHEN and CDR2 SYDVKM come from the germline V gene. Here the CDR3 reads CASSLSWDRETKETQYF. The CDR3 nucleotides read TGTGCCAGCAGTTTAAGTTGGGACAGGGAAACCAAAGAGACCCAGTACTTC.

This clonotype was recorded a few times. V and J are TRBV7-8 and TRBJ1-3, with D maybe TRBD1 (5 bases). The CDR3 contains 13 residues. Germline CDR1 and CDR2: SGHVS and FQNEAQ. Trimming pared 5 bases from V and 8 bases from J, leaving 13 bases between. The CDR3 protein is CASSDRFEDTIYF. The DNA of the CDR3 is TGTGCCAGCAGCGACAGATTTGAGGACACCATATATTTT.

This clonotype has a handful of counts. The chain carries TRBV12-3 or TRBV12-4 and TRBJ2-7, with D perhaps TRBD2 (6 bases). The CDR3 is 15 residues long. V shed 6 bases and J shed 1 base, with 16 bases lying between them. The CDR3 bases are TGTGCCAGCAGCTTCGCCGGGGGAAATTCCTACGAGCAGTACTTC. Translation gives CASSFAGGNSYEQYF.

This clonotype was picked up a small number of times. The CDR3 protein is CASSDSPDYGYTF. The CDR3 nucleotides read TGCGCCAGCAGTGACTCCCCGGACTATGGCTACACCTTC. The rearrangement joins TRBV10-1 to TRBJ1-2; D not resolved. The CDR3 has 13 amino acids. CDR1 WNHNN and CDR2 SYGVQD come from the germline V gene (reference sequence). V was cut by 3 bases and J by 3 bases, with 8 bases left in between.

This clonotype came up a few times. The J gene is TRBJ2-1, the V gene TRBV5-1; TRBD1 might be the D (5 bases). Deletions cut 0 bases from V and 6 bases from J, with 13 bases between. CDR1 and CDR2 from the germline V gene are SGHRS and YFSETQ. The CDR3 sequence is 15 residues long. CDR3: CASSLVQGIFNEQFF. CDR3 in DNA: TGCGCCAGCAGCTTGGTGCAGGGAATATTCAATGAGCAGTTCTTC.

The chain uses TRBV10-3 and TRBJ2-5; D not certain. Looked up from germline, CDR1 is ENHRY and CDR2 is SYGVKD. This CDR3 spans 14 amino acids. Trimming cost V 3 bases and J 3 bases, with 11 bases left between them. CDR3 DNA: TGTGCCATCAGTGATGGGTTCGTCGAAGAGACCCAGTACTTC. Protein sequence: CAISDGFVEETQYF.

The CDR3 here is CASSFDGTANYGYTF. The CDR3 region has the DNA TGTGCCAGCAGCTTCGACGGGACAGCTAACTATGGCTACACCTTC. The rearrangement joins TRBV7-3 to TRBJ1-2; the match to TRBD1 covers 7 bases. The V gene end was trimmed by 3 bases and the J gene end by 0 bases; junction bases not matched to a gene: 4. Germline CDR1 is SGHTA and CDR2 is FQGTGA. The CDR3 is 15 residues long. Full variable domain (outside the CDR3, taken from reference TRBV7-3 and TRBJ1-2): GAGVSQTPSNKVTEKGKYVELRCDPISGHTALYWYRQSLGQGPEFLIYFQGTGAADDSGLPNDRFFAVRPEGSVSTLKIQRTERGDSAVYLCASSFDGTANYGYTFGSGTRLTVV.

This clonotype was detected many times. The chain carries TRBV28 and TRBJ2-1; D remains ambiguous. The CDR3 is 13 amino acids. Between the trimmed V and J ends, which lost 2 bases and 2 bases, there was a span of 4 bases. Germline CDR1 MDHEN, CDR2 SYDVKM. As DNA, the CDR3 is TGTGCCAGCAGTTTAAGGGCCTACAATGAGCAGTTCTTC. Its protein product is CASSLRAYNEQFF.

This chain links TRBV29-1 with TRBJ2-5, with D possibly TRBD2 on 7 matching bases. The J call is uncertain, as TRBJ2-7 better fits the DNA end. This CDR3 comprises 12 residues. Germline V lookup: CDR1 SQVTM, CDR2 ANQGSEA. The CDR3: CSVAGATYEQYF. Written as DNA, the CDR3 is TGCAGCGTGGCGGGGGCCACCTACGAGCAGTACTTC.

The chain couples TRBV5-1 to TRBJ2-3; the D is unclear. Trimming left V 4 bases short and J 5 bases short, with 23 bases between. The length of the CDR3 is 17 residues. Germline V gene lookup returns CDR1 SGHRS and CDR2 YFSETQ. The CDR3 DNA sequence: TGCGCCAGCAGCACTGGCGGAAGGGCCCGGTTGGGAGATACGCAGTATTTT. Amino acids: CASSTGGRARLGDTQYF.

Only a few counts were recorded for this clonotype. The chain is built from TRBV7-2 and TRBJ2-3; D remains ambiguous. CDR3 length: 14 residues. Per germline, CDR1 SGHTA and CDR2 FQGNSA. Trimming shortened V by 2 bases and J by 1 base, and 7 bases separated the two germline ends. The CDR3 reads CASSLLLGTDTQYF. As DNA, the CDR3 is TGTGCCAGCAGCTTATTGCTAGGCACAGATACGCAGTATTTT.

This clonotype was seen once. The chain recombines TRBV7-2 with TRBJ2-5, with D tentatively TRBD2 (6 bases). The assigned J gene may be wrong: the sequence end matches TRBJ2-7 better. CDR1 and CDR2 (germline): SGHTA, FQGNSA. This CDR3 has 13 amino acids. CDR3 bases: TGTGCCAGCAGCCTTATGGCGGGGTACGAGCAGTACTTC. It yields the protein CASSLMAGYEQYF.

In this sample, this clonotype turned up a few times. V and J are TRBV20-1 and TRBJ2-5; 10 bases agree with TRBD1. The J call may not be correct, given that the DNA end is closer to TRBJ2-7. This CDR3 spans 17 amino acids. From germline, CDR1 is DFQATT and CDR2 SNEGSKA (reference sequence). The DNA of the CDR3 is TGCAGTGCTAGGGTCCCGCCGGGACAGGGGAGGTCCTACGAGCAGTACTTC. Its protein is CSARVPPGQGRSYEQYF.

The V and J genes are TRBV5-1 and TRBJ2-7, with 7 nucleotides matching TRBD1. Unmatched junction bases numbered 5, after V lost 0 bases and J lost 5 bases. The CDR3 consists of 14 residues. CDR1 SGHRS and CDR2 YFSETQ come from the germline V gene. The CDR3 here is CASSLEQGSHEQYF. The CDR3 DNA sequence: TGCGCCAGCAGCTTGGAACAGGGGTCCCACGAGCAGTACTTC. Combining the CDR3 with reference TRBV5-1 and TRBJ2-7 gives the whole variable domain KAGVTQTPRYLIKTRGQQVTLSCSPISGHRSVSWYQQTPGQGLQFLFEYFSETQRNKGNFPGRFSGRQFSNSRSEMNVSTLELGDSALYLCASSLEQGSHEQYFGPGTRLTVT.

This clonotype came up a few times. V usage is TRBV3-1 and J usage is TRBJ2-4, with 8 bases aligning to TRBD1. Germline lookup yields CDR1 LGHDT and CDR2 YNNKEL (reference sequence). V lost 4 bases to trimming and J lost 15 bases; unmatched junction nucleotides: 11. The CDR3 runs 13 residues. The CDR3: CASSRDRGAIPYF. Here the CDR3 DNA reads TGTGCCAGCAGCCGTGACAGGGGCGCCATCCCGTACTTC. The variable domain in full, completed from reference TRBV3-1 and TRBJ2-4, reads DTAVSQTPKYLVTQMGNDKSIKCEQNLGHDTMYWYKQDSKKFLKIMFSYNNKELIINETVPNRFSPKSPDKAHLNLHINSLELGDSAVYFCASSRDRGAIPYFGAGTRLSVL.

V gene TRBV5-5 combines with J gene TRBJ1-2; D gene ambiguous. V lost 5 bases, J lost 1 base, and 6 bases lay in between. The CDR3 runs 12 residues. Germline-derived CDR1 and CDR2 are SGHKS and YYEKEE (reference sequence). CDR3 sequence reads: CASRDLNYGYTF. The CDR3 region has the DNA TGTGCCAGCAGAGACCTTAACTATGGCTACACCTTC.

The chain combines TRBV7-9 with TRBJ2-3, with D possibly matching TRBD2 (6 bases). The CDR3 is 11 residues long. Trimming shortened V by 5 bases and J by 6 bases, and 6 bases separated the two germline ends. Germline CDR1 is SEHNR and CDR2 is FQNEAQ (reference sequence). This CDR3 reads CASSGGDTQYF. The CDR3, as DNA: TGTGCCAGCAGCGGGGGGGATACGCAGTATTTT. Full variable domain (outside the CDR3, taken from reference TRBV7-9 and TRBJ2-3): DTGVSQNPRHKITKRGQNVTFRCDPISEHNRLYWYRQTLGQGPEFLTYFQNEAQLEKSRLLSDRFSAERPKGSFSTLEIQRTEQGDSAMYLCASSGGDTQYFGPGTRLTVL.

The chain joins TRBV6-1 to TRBJ2-5; 9 bases agree with TRBD2. Germline CDR1 and CDR2: MNHNS and SASEGT. V dropped 5 bases and J dropped 3; count of bases not matched to a gene: 22. The CDR3 covers 20 residues. The CDR3 nucleotides are TGTGCCAGCAGTACACACCCCTTGGCGGGGGGGCGCCGGGCCGAAGAGACCCAGTACTTC. Translated: CASSTHPLAGGRRAEETQYF.

This clonotype was counted ten times or more. The chain recombines TRBV9 with TRBJ2-1; possibly TRBD2 for D (6 bases). The CDR3 spans 13 residues. The germline gives CDR1 SGDLS, CDR2 YYNGEE. Trimming removed 0 bases from V and 10 bases from J, with 11 bases in between. DNA of the CDR3: TGTGCCAGCAGCGTAGAGGAGGGTGGGGAGCAGTTCTTC. Translation: CASSVEEGGEQFF.

This clonotype was seen only a few times. The V and J genes are TRBV5-1 and TRBJ1-5; TRBD1 aligns across 8 bases. Per the germline V gene, CDR1 is SGHRS and CDR2 is YFSETQ. J lost 2 bases, V lost 5 bases, and 9 bases had no gene match. This CDR3 spans 16 amino acids. CDR3 sequence (DNA): TGCGCCAGCAGTCTCCACGGACAGGGAGGCAATCAGCCCCAGCATTTT. It codes for CASSLHGQGGNQPQHF. Filled out from reference TRBV5-1 and TRBJ1-5, the complete variable domain reads KAGVTQTPRYLIKTRGQQVTLSCSPISGHRSVSWYQQTPGQGLQFLFEYFSETQRNKGNFPGRFSGRQFSNSRSEMNVSTLELGDSALYLCASSLHGQGGNQPQHFGDGTRLSIL.

This clonotype was recorded a few times. The J gene is TRBJ1-2, the V gene TRBV5-1; D gene ambiguous. This CDR3 has 15 amino acids. Germline V gene lookup returns CDR1 SGHRS and CDR2 YFSETQ. The ends were cut back, 0 bases at V and 4 bases at J, with 13 bases in the middle. The chain's CDR3 is CASSLGEGRGYGYTF. In DNA, the CDR3 is TGCGCCAGCAGCTTGGGAGAGGGCCGGGGCTATGGCTACACCTTC.

The chain has TRBV4-1 and TRBJ1-1; D is perhaps TRBD1 (5 bases). CDR1 and CDR2 from the germline V gene are MGHRA and YSYEKL. The germline V and J ends were trimmed by 5 bases and 9 bases, with 25 bases remaining between them. The CDR3 is made up of 16 amino acids. The CDR3 DNA reads TGCGCCAGCAGCGAAATTATTAACGCCGGGACCGAGAAAGCTTTCTTT. Translated, it gives CASSEIINAGTEKAFF.